These T cell receptor beta chains were read from a single sample in a study of long-term antiretroviral therapy in people with HIV. This table comes from immunoSEQ multiplex PCR, and its TCRdb copy is limited to in-frame clones, with some not included. Of about 20,000 clones listed, 80% are singletons. The source material was unsorted PBMCs, sampled 2.9 years after starting antiretroviral therapy. The receptors come from a woman under 40 with HIV. Each CDR3 is given without its conserved first and last residue. Not every row has a clone size; where given, it reads once, few, many or a size class.

clone size	V gene	J gene	CDR3 protein
-	TRBV19	TRBJ1-3	ASSIDLRQGMNTIY
-	TRBV27	TRBJ2-1	ASTPGGGNNEQF
once	TRBV6-1	TRBJ1-5	ASSLYRGGNQPQH
few	TRBV25-1	TRBJ2-7	ASTTGYEQY
-	TRBV27	TRBJ1-1	ASRPGWGQNTEAF
-	TRBV28	TRBJ1-6	ATTSASYNSPLH
-	TRBV30	TRBJ1-4	AWSQRNEKLF
-	TRBV6-1	TRBJ2-3	ASSAGLAGADTQY
-	TRBV6-6	TRBJ1-2	ASSYSPSNYGYT
-	TRBV29-1	TRBJ2-3	SVEDRGLSTDTQY
-	TRBV7-2	TRBJ2-1	ASSLPSGGGSYNEQF
-	TRBV27	TRBJ2-6	ASSLWGGGANVLT
-	TRBV28	TRBJ1-1	ASSQDSQNTEAF
-	TRBV7-8	TRBJ2-1	ASTLLAGLTTYNEQF
few	TRBV27	TRBJ2-2	ASSPTTGELF
-	TRBV7-8	TRBJ2-3	ASSLGGASTDTQY
once	TRBV7-2	TRBJ1-5	ASSLNQGGQPQH
-	TRBV2	TRBJ2-5	ASSEGTGGWETQY
-	TRBV7-3	TRBJ2-2	ASSLLTGELF
-	TRBV5-8	TRBJ2-7	ASSLGRGSYEQY
-	TRBV6-1	TRBJ2-1	ASSELMGAQGSYNEQF
-	TRBV2	TRBJ1-6	ASVDRGSVRSPLH
-	TRBV29-1	TRBJ1-1	SVEPTGNTEAF
once	TRBV9	TRBJ1-3	ASSANLGVGNTIY
-	TRBV7-2	TRBJ1-5	ASSFEPGPQH
-	TRBV6-5	TRBJ1-5	ASSRGQGNQPQH
-	TRBV2	TRBJ2-3	ASSEDKGQTDTQY
-	TRBV6-5	TRBJ2-1	ASSYMNLYNEQF
-	TRBV19	TRBJ1-3	ASRASSGNTIY
once	TRBV4-1	TRBJ2-1	ASSQDMRGAFWNEQF
-	TRBV21-1	TRBJ2-6	ASSKGRVKSGANVLT
few	TRBV4-1	TRBJ1-2	ASSQDGGGVPYGYT
-	TRBV7-2	TRBJ2-5	ASSLGGGVMETQY
once	TRBV6-1	TRBJ1-5	ATYSRQGSNQPQH
-	TRBV4-1	TRBJ2-7	ASSQERGGNEQY
-	TRBV6-5	TRBJ1-4	ASRGGTGTYEKLF
-	TRBV7-2	TRBJ2-2	ASSSGTGWQNTGELF
-	TRBV2	TRBJ2-3	ASSIGLAGQDTQY
few	TRBV5-4	TRBJ1-2	ASSLAEWNPGYT
once	TRBV27	TRBJ2-3	ASSLGTSGTDTQY
-	TRBV11-2	TRBJ2-3	ASSIGRASTDTQY
few	TRBV2	TRBJ1-4	ASSAGTNEKLF
few	TRBV4-1	TRBJ1-3	ASSPDPLNTIY
-	TRBV6-4	TRBJ2-1	ASSAGQGEINEQF
few	TRBV7-9	TRBJ1-1	ATGTGGEAF
-	TRBV29-1	TRBJ1-2	SVEDTRAGRNYGYT
-	TRBV30	TRBJ1-5	AWSISGTGFQPQH
-	TRBV10-3	TRBJ2-1	ATGMASGGNNEQF
-	TRBV6-4	TRBJ2-1	ASSEGSLNEQF
-	TRBV5-1	TRBJ1-1	ASSFRDGFEAF